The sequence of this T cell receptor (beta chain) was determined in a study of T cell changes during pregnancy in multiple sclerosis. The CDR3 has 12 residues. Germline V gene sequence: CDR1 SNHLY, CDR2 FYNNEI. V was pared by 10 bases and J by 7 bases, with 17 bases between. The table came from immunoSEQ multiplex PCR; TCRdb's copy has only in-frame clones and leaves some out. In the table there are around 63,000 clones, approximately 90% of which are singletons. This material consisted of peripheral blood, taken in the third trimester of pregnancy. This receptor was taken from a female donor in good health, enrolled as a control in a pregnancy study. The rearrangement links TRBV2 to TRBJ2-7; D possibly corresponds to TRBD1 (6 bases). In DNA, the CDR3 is TGTGCCACCGGAAGGGGGATCGGGGAGCAGTACTTC. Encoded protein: CATGRGIGEQYF.